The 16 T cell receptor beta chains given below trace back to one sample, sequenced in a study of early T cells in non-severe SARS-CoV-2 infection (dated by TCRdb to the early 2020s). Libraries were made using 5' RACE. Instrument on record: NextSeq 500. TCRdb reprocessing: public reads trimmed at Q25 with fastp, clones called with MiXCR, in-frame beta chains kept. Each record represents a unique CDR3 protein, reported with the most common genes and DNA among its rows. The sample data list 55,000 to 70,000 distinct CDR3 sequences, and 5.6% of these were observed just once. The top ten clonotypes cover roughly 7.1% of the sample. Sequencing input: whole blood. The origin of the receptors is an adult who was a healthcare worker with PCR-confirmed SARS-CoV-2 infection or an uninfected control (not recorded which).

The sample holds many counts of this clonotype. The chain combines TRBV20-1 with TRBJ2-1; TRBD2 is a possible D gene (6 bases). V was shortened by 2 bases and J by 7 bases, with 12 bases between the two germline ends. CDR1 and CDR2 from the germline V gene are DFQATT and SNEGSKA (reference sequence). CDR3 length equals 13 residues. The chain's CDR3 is CSARWRERNEQFF. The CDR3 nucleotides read TGCAGTGCTAGATGGCGGGAAAGGAATGAGCAGTTCTTC.

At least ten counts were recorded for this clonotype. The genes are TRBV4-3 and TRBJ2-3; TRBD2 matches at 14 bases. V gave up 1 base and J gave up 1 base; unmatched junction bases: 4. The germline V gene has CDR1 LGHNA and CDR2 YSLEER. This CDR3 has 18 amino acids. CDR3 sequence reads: CASSQGGLAGDGTDTQYF. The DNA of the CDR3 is TGCGCCAGCAGCCAAGGGGGACTAGCGGGGGATGGCACAGATACGCAGTATTTT.

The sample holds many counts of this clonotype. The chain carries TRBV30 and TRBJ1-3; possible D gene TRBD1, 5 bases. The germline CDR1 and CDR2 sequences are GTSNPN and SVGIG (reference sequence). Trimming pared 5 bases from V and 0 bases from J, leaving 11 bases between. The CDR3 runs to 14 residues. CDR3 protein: CAWGDRDSGNTIYF. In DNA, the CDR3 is TGTGCCTGGGGAGACAGAGACTCTGGAAACACCATATATTTT.

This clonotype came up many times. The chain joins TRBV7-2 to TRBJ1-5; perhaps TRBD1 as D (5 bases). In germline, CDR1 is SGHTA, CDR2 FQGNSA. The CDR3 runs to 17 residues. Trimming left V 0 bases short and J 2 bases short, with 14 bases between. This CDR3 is CASSLALFGGGNQPQHF. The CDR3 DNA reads TGTGCCAGCAGCTTAGCACTTTTTGGGGGTGGCAATCAGCCCCAGCATTTT.

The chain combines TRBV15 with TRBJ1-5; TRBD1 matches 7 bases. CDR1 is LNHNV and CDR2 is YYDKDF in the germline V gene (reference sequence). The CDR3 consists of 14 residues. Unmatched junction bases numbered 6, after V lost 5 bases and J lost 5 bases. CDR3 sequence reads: CATSPQGGDQPQHF. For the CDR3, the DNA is TGTGCCACCAGCCCCCAGGGGGGAGATCAGCCCCAGCATTTT. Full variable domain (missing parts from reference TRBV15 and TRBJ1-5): DAMVIQNPRYQVTQFGKPVTLSCSQTLNHNVMYWYQQKSSQAPKLLFHYYDKDFNNEADTPDNFQSRRPNTSFCFLDIRSPGLGDTAMYLCATSPQGGDQPQHFGDGTRLSIL.

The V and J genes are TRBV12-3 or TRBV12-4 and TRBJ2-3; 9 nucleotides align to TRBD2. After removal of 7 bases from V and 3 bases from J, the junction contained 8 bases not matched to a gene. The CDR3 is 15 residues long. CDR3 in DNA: TGTGCCAGCATTGTGGCGGGAGGGGGGACAGATACGCAGTATTTT. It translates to CASIVAGGGTDTQYF.

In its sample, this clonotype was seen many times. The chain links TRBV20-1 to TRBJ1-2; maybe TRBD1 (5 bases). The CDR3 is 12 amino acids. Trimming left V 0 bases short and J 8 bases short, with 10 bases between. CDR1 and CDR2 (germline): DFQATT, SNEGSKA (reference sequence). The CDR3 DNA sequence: TGCAGTGCTAGAGAGGGGGTTGACGGCTACACCTTC. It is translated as CSAREGVDGYTF.

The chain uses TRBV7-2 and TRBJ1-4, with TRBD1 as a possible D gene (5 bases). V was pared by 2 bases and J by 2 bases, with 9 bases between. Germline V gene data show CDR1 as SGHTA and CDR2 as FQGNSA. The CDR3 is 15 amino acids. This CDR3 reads CASSLQTATNEKLFF. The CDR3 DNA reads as TGTGCCAGCAGCTTACAGACAGCGACTAATGAAAAACTGTTTTTT.

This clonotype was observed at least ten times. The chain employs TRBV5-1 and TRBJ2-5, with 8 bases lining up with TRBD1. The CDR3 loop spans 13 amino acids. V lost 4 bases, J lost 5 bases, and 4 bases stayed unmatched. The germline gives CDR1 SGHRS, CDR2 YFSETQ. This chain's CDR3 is CASSTTGVETQYF. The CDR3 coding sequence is TGCGCCAGCAGCACGACAGGGGTCGAGACCCAGTACTTC. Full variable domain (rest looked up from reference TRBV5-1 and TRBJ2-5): KAGVTQTPRYLIKTRGQQVTLSCSPISGHRSVSWYQQTPGQGLQFLFEYFSETQRNKGNFPGRFSGRQFSNSRSEMNVSTLELGDSALYLCASSTTGVETQYFGPGTRLLVL.

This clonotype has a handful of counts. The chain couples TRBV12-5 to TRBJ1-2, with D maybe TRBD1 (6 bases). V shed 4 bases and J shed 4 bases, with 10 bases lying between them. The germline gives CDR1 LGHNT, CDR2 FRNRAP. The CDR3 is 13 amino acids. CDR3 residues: CASGWDTSYGYTF. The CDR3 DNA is TGTGCTAGTGGTTGGGACACATCCTATGGCTACACCTTC.

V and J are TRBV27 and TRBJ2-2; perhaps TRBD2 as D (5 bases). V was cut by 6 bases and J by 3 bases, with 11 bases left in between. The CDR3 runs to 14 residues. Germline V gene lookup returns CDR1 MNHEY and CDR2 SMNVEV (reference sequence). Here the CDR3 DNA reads TGTGCCAGCAGCAGCCAGAGGGACACCGGGGAGCTGTTTTTT. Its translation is CASSSQRDTGELFF.

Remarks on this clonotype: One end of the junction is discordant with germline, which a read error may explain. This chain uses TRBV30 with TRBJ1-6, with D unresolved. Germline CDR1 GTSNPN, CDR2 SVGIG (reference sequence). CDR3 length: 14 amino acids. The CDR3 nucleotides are TGTGCCTGGAGTGCAGTGGCAACGAATTCACCCCCCCACTTT. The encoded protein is CAWSAVATNSPPHF.

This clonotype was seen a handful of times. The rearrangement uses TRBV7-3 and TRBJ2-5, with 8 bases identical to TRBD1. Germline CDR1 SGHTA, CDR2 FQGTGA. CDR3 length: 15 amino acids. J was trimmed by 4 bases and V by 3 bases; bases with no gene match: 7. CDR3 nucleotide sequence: TGTGCCAGCAGCTTGACAGGGGTCATTGGAGAGACCCAGTACTTC. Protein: CASSLTGVIGETQYF.

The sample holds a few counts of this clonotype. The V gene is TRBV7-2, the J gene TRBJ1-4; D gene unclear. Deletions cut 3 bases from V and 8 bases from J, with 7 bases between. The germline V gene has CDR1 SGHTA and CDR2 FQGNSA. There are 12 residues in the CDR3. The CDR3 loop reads CASSFGREKLFF. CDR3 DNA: TGTGCCAGCAGCTTTGGACGGGAAAAACTGTTTTTT.

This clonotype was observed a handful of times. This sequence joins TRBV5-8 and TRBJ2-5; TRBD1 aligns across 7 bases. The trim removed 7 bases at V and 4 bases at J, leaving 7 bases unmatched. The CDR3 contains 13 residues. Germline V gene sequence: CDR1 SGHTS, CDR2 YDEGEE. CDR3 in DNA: TGTGCCAGCGGAGCAAGGGGGCTAGAGACCCAGTACTTC. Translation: CASGARGLETQYF.

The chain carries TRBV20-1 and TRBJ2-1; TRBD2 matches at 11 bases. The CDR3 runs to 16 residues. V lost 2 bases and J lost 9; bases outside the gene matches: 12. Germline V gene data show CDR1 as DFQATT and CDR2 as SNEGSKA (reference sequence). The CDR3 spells CSARTISGGDSSEQFF. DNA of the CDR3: TGCAGTGCTAGAACCATTAGCGGGGGGGATTCAAGTGAGCAGTTCTTC.